These T cell receptor beta chains were read from a single sample in a study of cytomegalovirus exposure and HLA in healthy donors. Profiled with immunoSEQ multiplex PCR; TCRdb holds only in-frame clones, not every one. The sample shows about 200,000 clones, around 79% of them seen only once. Specimen: PBMCs. The receptors were gathered from a male donor in good health and CMV-seronegative. Each CDR3 is given with its conserved first and last residue. D genes are given only for firm matches. Rows may omit the clone size; those that give it use once, few, many or a size class.

>-|TRBV18|TRBD2|TRBJ2-3
TGTGCCAGCTCACTGGGACTAGCGGGAGCAAGGGATACGCAGTATTTT
CASSLGLAGARDTQYF
>-|TRBV19|TRBD1|TRBJ1-2
TGTGCCAGTAGTAGCCAGGGGGCGAGCTTTAGCGGCTACACCTTC
CASSSQGASFSGYTF
>-|TRBV28|-|TRBJ1-2
TGTGCCAGCAGAGGGGTAATTAGGACGGCCCTCTATGGCTACACCTTC
CASRGVIRTALYGYTF
>-|TRBV5-4|TRBD2|TRBJ2-7
TGTGCCAGCAACCCCGGCAGCGGGGGAGCCTACGAGCAGTACTTC
CASNPGSGGAYEQYF
>-|TRBV9|-|TRBJ2-7
TGTGCCAGCAGCGGCACAGGGTCCTACGAGCAGTACTTC
CASSGTGSYEQYF
>-|TRBV7-2|-|TRBJ1-2
TGTGCCAGCAGCCCTATACAGGGACCCTATGGCTACACCTTC
CASSPIQGPYGYTF
>-|TRBV7-3|-|TRBJ1-1
TGTGCCAGCAGCTTAGTAGGGGGGGGCCTGAACACTGAAGCTTTCTTT
CASSLVGGGLNTEAFF
>-|TRBV27|-|TRBJ1-2
TGTGCCAGCAGTTTAGGGGAGGGGATCTATGGCTACACCTTC
CASSLGEGIYGYTF
>-|TRBV6-5|-|TRBJ1-5
TGTGCCAGCAGTTACGGCGGGTTTAATCAGCCCCAGCATTTT
CASSYGGFNQPQHF
>-|TRBV7-3|TRBD2|TRBJ2-5
TGTGCCAGCAGCCCGATAGCGGGGGGGCCGGAGACCCAGTACTTC
CASSPIAGGPETQYF
>-|TRBV13|TRBD1|TRBJ1-2
TGTGCCAGCACTGGGACAGCCTCCTATGGCTACACCTTC
CASTGTASYGYTF
>-|TRBV19|-|TRBJ2-3
TGTGCCAGTAGTATAAGCCCTCCGACAGGCTCTAGCACAGATACGCAGTATTTT
CASSISPPTGSSTDTQYF
>-|TRBV4-3|-|TRBJ2-2
TGCGCCAGCAGCCCTCGTACGGGACTCACCGGGGAGCTGTTTTTT
CASSPRTGLTGELFF
>-|TRBV6-5|-|TRBJ1-1
TGTGCCAGCAGTTACTTCGGGAGGTCCACTGAAGCTTTCTTT
CASSYFGRSTEAFF
>-|TRBV7-2|TRBD2|TRBJ2-1
TGTGCCAGCAGCCTTAGCGGGCCACGCTCCTACAATGAGCAGTTCTTC
CASSLSGPRSYNEQFF
>-|TRBV4-3|-|TRBJ2-1
TGCGCCAGCAGCCAAGAGGAAACCAGGTACAATGAGCAGTTCTTC
CASSQEETRYNEQFF
>-|TRBV13|-|TRBJ1-2
TGTGCCAGCAGCGCCTTCGGACAACAAATCTATGGCTACACCTTC
CASSAFGQQIYGYTF
>few|TRBV11-1|TRBD1|TRBJ1-1
TGTGCCAGCAGCGACAGGGGGCGCGGGACTGAAGCTTTCTTT
CASSDRGRGTEAFF
>-|TRBV14|-|TRBJ2-2
TGTGCCAGCAGTCGGGACTTTAACACCGGGGAGCTGTTTTTT
CASSRDFNTGELFF
>-|TRBV5-6|-|TRBJ1-2
TGTGCCAGCAGCTTCGGGGGAAGGGACGGCTACACCTTC
CASSFGGRDGYTF
>-|TRBV30|TRBD1|TRBJ1-4
TGTGCCTGGAGTGCTGACAGGGGGCTCGAAAAACTGTTTTTT
CAWSADRGLEKLFF
>-|TRBV6-5|-|TRBJ1-2
TGTGCCAGCAGGATCGAACTACATGGTGGCTACACCTTC
CASRIELHGGYTF
>-|TRBV5-8|TRBD1|TRBJ1-1
TGTGCCAGCAGCGTAGACAGGGTCTATACTGAAGCTTTCTTT
CASSVDRVYTEAFF
>-|TRBV11-2|-|TRBJ2-1
TGTGCCAGCAGCCCCCCCGGGGGCTCCTACAATGAGCAGTTCTTC
CASSPPGGSYNEQFF
>-|TRBV5-6|TRBD2|TRBJ2-5
TGTGCCAGCAGCCGGGGACTAGCGGGGGCCGGGGAGACCCAGTACTTC
CASSRGLAGAGETQYF
>-|TRBV27|-|TRBJ2-1
TGTGCCAGCAGTTCGACTAGTTATGAGCAGTTCTTC
CASSSTSYEQFF
>-|TRBV7-3|TRBD1|TRBJ1-2
TGTGCCAGCAGCCGGACAGGGGTAGACTATGGCTACACCTTC
CASSRTGVDYGYTF
>-|TRBV11-2|-|TRBJ1-3
TGTGCCAGCAGCACTTACCGTGGCAGGGGTTTTTTAGGAAACACCATATATTTT
CASSTYRGRGFLGNTIYF
>-|TRBV14|-|TRBJ2-7
TGTGCCAGCAGCCAAAAGTGGTTCCCTAACCTCTACGAGCAGTACTTC
CASSQKWFPNLYEQYF
>-|TRBV7-9|TRBD1|TRBJ2-1
TGTGCCAGCAGCCCCTCACGGGGACAGGGGGCGGGGAATGAGCAGTTCTTC
CASSPSRGQGAGNEQFF
>few|TRBV2|TRBD1|TRBJ1-2
TGTGCCAGCAGTGAGGGGACAGCCCACTATGGCTACACCTTC
CASSEGTAHYGYTF
>-|TRBV13|TRBD2|TRBJ2-3
TGTGCCAGCAGTCGAATAGCGGGAAGCACAGATACGCAGTATTTT
CASSRIAGSTDTQYF
>few|TRBV11-2|-|TRBJ2-1
TGTGCCAGCAGCTGGCGCTCGGGGAATGAGCAGTTCTTC
CASSWRSGNEQFF
>-|TRBV5-4|TRBD2|TRBJ2-1
TGTGCCAGCAGCCCCAGGACTAGCGGGGGTCTCGATGAGCAGTTCTTC
CASSPRTSGGLDEQFF
>-|TRBV7-9|TRBD1|TRBJ1-1
TGTGCCAGCAGCCTACCACGGAAGGGGGCCCGGATAATGAACACTGAAGCTTTCTTT
CASSLPRKGARIMNTEAFF
>once|TRBV7-6|-|TRBJ1-1
TGTGCCAGCAGCCCACTCCGGTCAGGAAAGATGAACACTGAAGCTTTCTTT
CASSPLRSGKMNTEAFF
>-|TRBV7-9|-|TRBJ2-7
TGTGCCAGCAGCTTAGCGGTACAGGGTATCTCCTACGAGCAGTACTTC
CASSLAVQGISYEQYF
>few|TRBV7-2|TRBD1|TRBJ2-3
TGTGCCAGCAGCTTAGGGACAGGGGTGATCGGCACAGATACGCAGTATTTT
CASSLGTGVIGTDTQYF
>-|TRBV29-1|TRBD1|TRBJ2-4
TGCAGCGTTATGAGACAGGGTTCTCTAGCCAAAAACATTCAGTACTTC
CSVMRQGSLAKNIQYF
>-|TRBV19|TRBD1|TRBJ2-3
TGTGCCAGTAGCCCGATACAGGGGGCTGGTGCAGATACGCAGTATTTT
CASSPIQGAGADTQYF
>-|TRBV19|TRBD1|TRBJ2-5
TGTGCCAGTAGTATGGGGACAGGGGGAGAGACCCAGTACTTC
CASSMGTGGETQYF
>-|TRBV6-1|-|TRBJ1-1
TGTGCCAGCAGTGCCAGGACACAAACGAACACTGAAGCTTTCTTT
CASSARTQTNTEAFF
>once|TRBV7-2|TRBD1|TRBJ1-2
TGTGCCAGCAGCGCGGGACAGGGTGTTGGCTACACCTTC
CASSAGQGVGYTF
>-|TRBV27|TRBD2|TRBJ2-3
TGTGCCAGCAGTTCTCCCGGACTAGCGGTAGATACGCAGTATTTT
CASSSPGLAVDTQYF
>-|TRBV25-1|TRBD1|TRBJ2-7
TGTGCCAGCAGGCCCGCGGGACAGGGGAGAGGGCAGTACTTC
CASRPAGQGRGQYF
>-|TRBV13|TRBD2|TRBJ2-7
TGTGCCAGCAGCTTAGGACTAGCGGGCTACGAGCAGTACTTC
CASSLGLAGYEQYF
>-|TRBV5-4|TRBD2|TRBJ2-1
TGTGCCAGCAGCCCGGGGGGGACTAGCGCGAAAAATGAGCAGTTCTTC
CASSPGGTSAKNEQFF
>-|TRBV30|TRBD1|TRBJ1-6
TGTGCCTTTACTACCGGGACAGGGAGCTCACCCCTCCACTTT
CAFTTGTGSSPLHF
>few|TRBV5-4|-|TRBJ2-2
TGTGCCAGCAAGCTGCCGGGACAAAGCACCGGGGAGCTGTTTTTT
CASKLPGQSTGELFF
>-|TRBV5-4|-|TRBJ1-1
TGTGCCAGCAGCTTGGATCGGGGGGACACTGAAGCTTTCTTT
CASSLDRGDTEAFF